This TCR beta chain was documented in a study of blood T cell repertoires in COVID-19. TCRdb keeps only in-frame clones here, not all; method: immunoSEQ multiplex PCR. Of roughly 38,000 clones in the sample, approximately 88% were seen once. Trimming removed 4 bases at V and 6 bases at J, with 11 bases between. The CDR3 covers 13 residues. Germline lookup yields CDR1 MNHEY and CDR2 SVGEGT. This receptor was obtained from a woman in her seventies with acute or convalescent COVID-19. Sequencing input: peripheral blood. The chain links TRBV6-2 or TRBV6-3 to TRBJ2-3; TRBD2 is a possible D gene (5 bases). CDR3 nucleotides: TGTGCCAGCAGTTCCGGGATTTCGGATACGCAGTATTTT. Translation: CASSSGISDTQYF.